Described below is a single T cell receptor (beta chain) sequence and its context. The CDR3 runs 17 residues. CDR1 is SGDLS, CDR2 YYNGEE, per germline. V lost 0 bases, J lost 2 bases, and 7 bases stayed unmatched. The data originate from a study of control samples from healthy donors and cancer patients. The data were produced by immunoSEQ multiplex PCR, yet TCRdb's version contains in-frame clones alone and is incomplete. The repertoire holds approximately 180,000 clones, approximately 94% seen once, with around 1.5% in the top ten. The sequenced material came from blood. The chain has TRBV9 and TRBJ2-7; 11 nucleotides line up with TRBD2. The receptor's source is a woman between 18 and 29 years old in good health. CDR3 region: CASSVGPSGGRTYEQYF. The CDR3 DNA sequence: TGTGCCAGCAGCGTAGGTCCTAGCGGGGGGAGAACCTACGAGCAGTACTTC.